Shown below are 16 T cell receptor beta chains from a single sample sequenced in a study of regulatory T cells in long-lasting Graves disease. Time point in this sample: persistent/refractory GD, antithyroid drugs over 5 years with positive TRAb. PBMC-extracted RNA yielded the TCR library. Assembly of TCR beta libraries relied on iRepertoire HTBI primers together with Arm-PCR of CDR3 regions. MiXCR, run by TCRdb on the multiplex PCR reads, gives a single entry per CDR3 protein. The sample lists over 250,000 distinct CDR3 sequences, around 23% occurring once. Sample: peripheral blood mononuclear cells (PBMCs), taken when the disease was refractory, from a patient treated with antithyroid drugs. The source of these receptors is a female donor with Graves disease.

A few counts support this clonotype. The V call is TRBV29-1, the J call TRBJ1-1; D unresolved. CDR3 size: 15 residues. CDR1 and CDR2 (germline): SQVTM, ANQGSEA. The V gene lost 0 bases and the J gene lost 3 bases, with 14 bases spanning the gap. The CDR3 reads CSVEDLGRSDTEAFF. The CDR3 DNA is TGCAGCGTTGAAGATCTCGGAAGATCGGACACTGAAGCTTTCTTT.

The chain links TRBV28 to TRBJ1-2; possibly TRBD1 for D (5 bases). The CDR3 runs to 13 residues. Germline lookup yields CDR1 MDHEN and CDR2 SYDVKM. Trimming cost V 9 bases and J 8 bases, with 19 bases left between them. CDR3 DNA: TGTGCCAGTGGACGGCCAGCCGAGGGGGGCTACACCTTC. It specifies CASGRPAEGGYTF.

The chain carries TRBV7-9 and TRBJ1-4; D perhaps matches TRBD1 (6 bases). Germline CDR1 reads SEHNR; CDR2 reads FQNEAQ (reference sequence). Trimming removed 1 base from V and 15 bases from J, with 9 bases in between. This CDR3 region has 11 residues. The CDR3 nucleotides read TGTGCCAGCAGCTTAGGCGGGACAATGTTTTTT. This sequence encodes CASSLGGTMFF.

Points on this clonotype: One junction end disagrees with the germline gene, perhaps due to a read error. This CDR3 reads CASSSGWQETQHF. The CDR3 DNA reads as TGCGCCAGCAGCTCAGGGTGGCAAGAGACCCAGCACTTC. The gene calls are TRBV10-2 and TRBJ2-5, with D perhaps matching TRBD1 (5 bases). The germline V gene has CDR1 WSHSY and CDR2 SAAADI. The CDR3 is made up of 13 amino acids.

The chain uses TRBV25-1 and TRBJ1-6; D is perhaps TRBD1 (5 bases). CDR3 length: 16 amino acids. Trimming took off 1 base at V and 7 bases at J, with 14 bases between the two ends. Germline assignment: CDR1 MGHDK and CDR2 SYGVNS. DNA of the CDR3: TGTGCCAGCAGTGAATTAAGAGGGGACGGGAATTCACCCCTCCACTTT. Translated, it gives CASSELRGDGNSPLHF.

At least ten counts were recorded for this clonotype. V gene TRBV7-2 combines with J gene TRBJ2-7, with TRBD2 matching over 11 bases. Germline CDR1 and CDR2: SGHTA and FQGNSA. V lost 5 bases and J lost 4; bases outside the gene matches: 13. The CDR3 sequence is 17 residues long. The CDR3 loop reads CASSAQHGLAGLYEQYF. For the CDR3, the DNA is TGTGCCAGCAGCGCTCAACACGGACTAGCGGGTTTATACGAGCAGTACTTC.

The DNA for the CDR3 is TGTGCCAGCAGTTTAACGGGACAGGGGATCCACGAGCAGTACTTC. Protein: CASSLTGQGIHEQYF. This chain joins TRBV12-3 or TRBV12-4 and TRBJ2-7, with 10 bases that match TRBD1. With V trimmed by 2 bases and J by 5 bases, 6 bases remained unmatched. CDR3 length: 15 residues.

This clonotype was counted a few times. This rearrangement joins TRBV12-3 or TRBV12-4 to TRBJ1-5; TRBD1 might be the D (5 bases). This CDR3 region has 13 residues. V was cut by 8 bases and J by 6 bases, with 14 bases left in between. The CDR3 nucleotides read TGTGCCAGCGTGTGGCAGGGAGGTCAGCCCCAGCATTTT. Translating it yields CASVWQGGQPQHF.

Turning to this clonotype: This may be a read error: a much more frequent sequence differs by one nucleotide. The chain carries TRBV28 and TRBJ2-2; 7 bases fit TRBD1. Germline CDR1 and CDR2: MDHEN and SYDVKM. This CDR3 spans 17 amino acids. V was pared by 5 bases and J by 6 bases, with 15 bases of the junction left unmatched. The CDR3 sequence is CASSPPGQRETAGELFF. The CDR3 nucleotides read TGTGCCAGCAGTCCCCCGGGACAGAGGGAGACCGCCGGGGAGCTGTTTTTT.

The chain recombines TRBV19 with TRBJ2-2; 7 nucleotides match TRBD2. The CDR3 runs to 17 residues. CDR1 LNHDA and CDR2 SQIVND come from the germline V gene (reference sequence). With 11 bases clipped from V and 0 bases from J, the junction kept 15 bases outside the gene matches. The CDR3 spells CARSQTSPTSNTGELFF. CDR3 bases: TGTGCCCGATCCCAGACTAGCCCTACCTCGAACACCGGGGAGCTGTTTTTT. The full variable domain, its missing parts supplied by reference TRBV19 and TRBJ2-2, is DGGITQSPKYLFRKEGQNVTLSCEQNLNHDAMYWYRQDPGQGLRLIYYSQIVNDFQKGDIAEGYSVSREKKESFPLTVTSAQKNPTAFYLCARSQTSPTSNTGELFFGEGSRLTVL.

This chain joins TRBV19 and TRBJ1-1, with a possible D match to TRBD1 (6 bases). Trimming stripped 4 bases from V and 4 bases from J, with 13 bases between. CDR3 size: 14 residues. Germline loops: CDR1 LNHDA, CDR2 SQIVND (reference sequence). The CDR3 DNA follows: TGTGCCAGTAGTACCCAAGGGGGTGGCACTGAAGCTTTCTTT. Its protein product is CASSTQGGGTEAFF.

The table lists this clonotype with many counts. The chain combines TRBV7-2 with TRBJ2-7; D possibly corresponds to TRBD2 (6 bases). The V and J ends lost 9 bases and 12 bases respectively, with 24 bases between them. The germline V gene encodes CDR1 SGHTA and CDR2 FQGNSA. The CDR3 loop spans 13 amino acids. The CDR3 nucleotides read TGTGCCAGTCAAACCGCCTCCGGGACTTTTTTGTACTTC. Protein: CASQTASGTFLYF.

This clonotype came up many times. V gene TRBV6-1 combines with J gene TRBJ2-2; D is perhaps TRBD2 (6 bases). Trimming pared 6 bases from V and 1 base from J, leaving 9 bases between. The germline V gene encodes CDR1 MNHNS and CDR2 SASEGT. This CDR3 region has 14 residues. CDR3 in amino acids: CASSPAGNTGELFF. The DNA of the CDR3 is TGTGCCAGCAGCCCAGCGGGGAACACCGGGGAGCTGTTTTTT.

V is TRBV29-1 and J is TRBJ1-1; D gene uncertain. The CDR3 sequence is 13 residues long. Germline V gives CDR1 SQVTM, CDR2 ANQGSEA. With 4 bases removed from V and 4 bases from J, the gap between germline ends came to 13 bases. CDR3 coding DNA: TGCAGCGTTGGCCCGGCGGGAGGCACTGAAGCTTTCTTT. It yields the protein CSVGPAGGTEAFF.

The sample holds a few counts of this clonotype. V and J are TRBV6-1 and TRBJ2-2, with 9 positions matching TRBD2. The CDR3 runs to 14 residues. CDR1 is MNHNS, CDR2 SASEGT, per germline. With 6 bases clipped from V and 5 bases from J, the junction kept 4 bases outside the gene matches. CDR3 coding DNA: TGTGCCAGCAGCCACAGCGGGGGGACCGGGGAGCTGTTTTTT. Amino acid sequence: CASSHSGGTGELFF.

The V call is TRBV28, the J call TRBJ2-5, with 11 bases that match TRBD1. The CDR3 has 16 residues. Germline loops: CDR1 MDHEN, CDR2 SYDVKM. The junction had 10 bases not matched to a gene; V was cut back by 6 bases and J by 4 bases. The CDR3 coding sequence is TGTGCCAGCAGCCGTACCGGGACAGGGGGGGTAGAGACCCAGTACTTC. Protein sequence: CASSRTGTGGVETQYF.